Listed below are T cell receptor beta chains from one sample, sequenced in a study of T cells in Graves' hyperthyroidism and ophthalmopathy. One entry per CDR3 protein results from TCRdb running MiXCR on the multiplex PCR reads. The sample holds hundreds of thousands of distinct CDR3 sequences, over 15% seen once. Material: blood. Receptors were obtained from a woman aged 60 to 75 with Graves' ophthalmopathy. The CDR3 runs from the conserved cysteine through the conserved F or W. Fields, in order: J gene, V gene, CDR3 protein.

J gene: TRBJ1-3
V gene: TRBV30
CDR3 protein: CAWSSGTGNTIYF

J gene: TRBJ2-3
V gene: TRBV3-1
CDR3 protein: CASSLGLAETTDTQYF

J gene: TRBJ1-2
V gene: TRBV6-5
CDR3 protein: CASSYGPNYGYTF

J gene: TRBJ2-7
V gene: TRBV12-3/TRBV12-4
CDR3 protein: CASSLRREATYEQYF

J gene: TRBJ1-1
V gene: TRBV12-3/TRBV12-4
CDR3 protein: CASSPRTGRTEAFF

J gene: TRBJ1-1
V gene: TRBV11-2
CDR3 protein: CASSLDGWGTEAFF

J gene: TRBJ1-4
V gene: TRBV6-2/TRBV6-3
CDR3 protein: CASSYSRGEKLFF

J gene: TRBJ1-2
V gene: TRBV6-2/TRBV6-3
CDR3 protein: CASTNQTSMYLCASTNWGVYGYTF

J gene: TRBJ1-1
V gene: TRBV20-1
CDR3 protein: CSASRQGLGAFF

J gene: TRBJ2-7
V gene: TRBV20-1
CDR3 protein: CSARGLASYEQYF

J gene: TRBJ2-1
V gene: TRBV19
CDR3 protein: CASSGGRGGYNEQFF

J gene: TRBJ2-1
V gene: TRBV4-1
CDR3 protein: CASSPLSIGVDNEQFF

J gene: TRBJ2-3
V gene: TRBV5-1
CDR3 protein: CASSARQGLDTQYF

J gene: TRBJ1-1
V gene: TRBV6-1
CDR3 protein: CASSERDRSLGAFF

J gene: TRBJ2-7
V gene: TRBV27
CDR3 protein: CASSYGQALEQYF

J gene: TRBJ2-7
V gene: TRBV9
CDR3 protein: CASSVEGAEQYF

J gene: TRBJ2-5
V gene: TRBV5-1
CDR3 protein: CASSLGHLRETQYF

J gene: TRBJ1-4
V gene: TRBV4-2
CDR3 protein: CASSRDRSNEKLFF

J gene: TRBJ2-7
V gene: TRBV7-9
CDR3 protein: CASSSLFGQDSYEQYF

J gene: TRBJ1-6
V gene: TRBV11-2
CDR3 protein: CASSASGTGNPPERSYNSPLHF

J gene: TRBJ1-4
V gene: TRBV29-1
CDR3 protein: CSADIGGGEKLFF

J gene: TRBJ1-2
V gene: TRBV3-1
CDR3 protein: CASSLPQGSGGYTF

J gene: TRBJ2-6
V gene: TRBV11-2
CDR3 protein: CASTVTGANVLTF

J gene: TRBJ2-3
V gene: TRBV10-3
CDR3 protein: CAIRRTGGTDTQYF

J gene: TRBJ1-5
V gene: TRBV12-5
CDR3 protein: CASGWAPGQGYNQPQHF

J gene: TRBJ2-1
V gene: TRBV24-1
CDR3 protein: CATSKDSYNEQFF

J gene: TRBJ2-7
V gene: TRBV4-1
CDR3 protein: CASSVGRVGDEQYF

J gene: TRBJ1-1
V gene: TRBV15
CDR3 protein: CATTSGTGAGNTEAFF

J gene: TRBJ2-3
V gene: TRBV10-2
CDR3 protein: CASQLAGPADTQYF

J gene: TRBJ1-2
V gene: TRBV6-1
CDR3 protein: CASSTRQGSYGYTF

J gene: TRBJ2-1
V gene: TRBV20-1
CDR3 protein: CSARDPGGISYNEQFF

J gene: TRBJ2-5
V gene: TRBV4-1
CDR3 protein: CASSRSSQETPYF

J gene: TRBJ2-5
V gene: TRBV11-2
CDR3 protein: CASSQIGTGVPQYF